These T cell receptor beta chains were read from a single sample in a study of T cells in Graves' hyperthyroidism and ophthalmopathy. A single record per CDR3 protein comes from TCRdb applying MiXCR to the multiplex PCR reads. Of more than 300,000 distinct CDR3 sequences listed, 13% are singletons. Sequenced material: blood. These receptor sequences come from a young woman with Graves' hyperthyroidism. Both conserved end residues are part of each CDR3. D genes are given only for firm matches.

TRBV14 | . | 14 | CASSPRFRNTEAFF
TRBV4-1 | . | 15 | CASSLGQTLQETQYF
TRBV12-3/TRBV12-4 | . | 12 | CASSSTYNEQFF
TRBV6-1 | . | 13 | CASSEAGHEKLFF
TRBV11-2 | . | 13 | CASSLGLGSEQYF
TRBV28 | . | 16 | CASSLWPGIDNQPQHF
TRBV6-2/TRBV6-3 | . | 15 | CASFTSEASGNTIYF
TRBV19 | . | 13 | CASNDQGYEKLFF
TRBV9 | . | 13 | CASSVEWLGEAFF
TRBV10-3 | TRBD2 | 13 | CASLAGVNNEQFF
TRBV20-1 | TRBD2 | 15 | CSASSNRLAGDEQYF
TRBV10-3 | TRBD2 | 15 | CAISMGGAGNNEQFF
TRBV20-1 | TRBD1 | 15 | CSARDSRGPDNEQFF
TRBV28 | . | 15 | CASSLWSSGANVLTF
TRBV19 | TRBD1 | 14 | CASSIGQGAETQYF
TRBV28 | . | 15 | CASSWPGVRGQPQHF
TRBV6-1 | . | 11 | CASTVYNEQFF
TRBV19 | TRBD2 | 15 | CASSIEDGRRETQYF
TRBV6-5 | . | 13 | CASSYGAPYGYTF
TRBV3-1 | . | 13 | CASRGSGFGELFF
TRBV5-5 | . | 15 | CASSPRGRENYGYTF
TRBV12-3/TRBV12-4 | TRBD1 | 14 | CASTQRGLGTEAFF